This T cell receptor (beta chain) was profiled in a study of OX40 agonist ivuxolimab in advanced cancers. Study details: The patients received agonistic anti-OX40 (CD134) antibody ivuxolimab.

With regard to this clone: Its antigen remains unidentified.

Germline trimming cut 6 bases from V and 0 bases from J; bases unmatched to any gene: 2. The CDR3 has 15 amino acids. Per germline, CDR1 SNHLY and CDR2 FYNNEI. Assay used: immunoSEQ multiplex PCR; TCRdb lists only in-frame clones, some missing. The data contain fewer than 90,000 clones, about nine tenths of them singletons. Study observations and caveats: Expanded peripheral T cells had an undetermined antigen specificity.

Material: CD4+ or CD8+ T cells sorted from blood, obtained in a trial of the OX40 agonist ivuxolimab. This rearrangement joins TRBV2 to TRBJ2-3; 11 bases map to TRBD2. This TCR was recovered from an adult with an advanced solid tumor such as melanoma, head and neck, liver or kidney cancer. CDR3 loop: CASSRLAGSTDTQYF. As DNA, the CDR3 is TGTGCCAGCAGCAGACTAGCGGGGAGCACAGATACGCAGTATTTT.